The 14 T cell receptor beta chains below were found in one sample sequenced in a study of naive and memory T cell subsets. The beta constant-region primer was an equimolar mix of two oligonucleotides covering TRBC1 and TRBC2. Each CDR3 protein gets one entry after TCRdb re-called the UMI-ligation and nested PCR reads with MiXCR. Among roughly 140,000 distinct CDR3 sequences, over 15% were seen once, and the ten largest hold 0.14%. Sequenced material: naive CD4+ T cells from blood. The receptors here all came from a human donor in good health.

This clonotype was detected ten times or more. The CDR3 here is CSISTSGTDTQYF. CDR3 nucleotides: TGCAGCATCTCGACTAGCGGCACAGATACGCAGTATTTT. The rearrangement joins TRBV29-1 to TRBJ2-3; 8 nucleotides align to TRBD2. The CDR3 length is 13 residues. CDR1 and CDR2 (germline): SQVTM, ANQGSEA. Trimming cost V 8 bases and J 1 base; bases outside gene matches: 5.

V gene TRBV2 combines with J gene TRBJ2-1; D remains ambiguous. Germline lookup yields CDR1 SNHLY and CDR2 FYNNEI. The CDR3 runs to 10 residues. V was pared by 4 bases and J by 6 bases, with 1 base between. CDR3 coding DNA: TGTGCCAGCAGTGCCAATGAGCAGTTCTTC. Its protein product is CASSANEQFF.

This clonotype was seen only a few times. J is TRBJ2-5 and V is TRBV19, with D perhaps being TRBD1 or TRBD2 (5 bases each). Germline lookup yields CDR1 LNHDA and CDR2 SQIVND (reference sequence). The CDR3 is made up of 13 amino acids. Trimming took off 5 bases at V and 4 bases at J, with 11 bases between the two ends. This chain's CDR3 is CASSSRGGETQYF. CDR3 nucleotide sequence: TGTGCCAGTAGTTCTCGTGGGGGAGAGACCCAGTACTTC.

This clonotype turned up a few times. CDR3 sequence (DNA): TGCAGTGCTCAGGGGGACAGGGTGGGCAATGAGCAGTTCTTC. This sequence encodes CSAQGDRVGNEQFF. The rearrangement uses TRBV20-1 and TRBJ2-1, with TRBD1 matching 9 bases. In germline, CDR1 is DFQATT, CDR2 SNEGSKA (reference sequence). The V gene end was trimmed by 5 bases and the J gene end by 6 bases; junction bases not matched to a gene: 8. This CDR3 contains 14 residues.

This clonotype was seen only a few times. The V and J genes are TRBV24-1 and TRBJ2-1; tentatively, D is TRBD2 (6 bases). Per the germline V gene, CDR1 is KGHDR and CDR2 is SFDVKD. The CDR3 covers 15 residues. Trimming took off 4 bases at V and 14 bases at J, with 23 bases between the two ends. The CDR3 nucleotides are TGTGCCACCAGTGAGGCCGGCAGGGATGGGTCGGGGGAGTTCTTC. Amino acid sequence: CATSEAGRDGSGEFF.

The chain joins TRBV5-1 to TRBJ2-7, with 11 bases identical to TRBD2. J gave up 0 bases and V 5 bases, and 7 bases lay outside the gene matches. The germline CDR1 and CDR2 sequences are SGHRS and YFSETQ. This CDR3 has 16 amino acids. The CDR3 region has the DNA TGCGCCAGCAGACGCCAGGGACTAGCGGACTCCTACGAGCAGTACTTC. Translating gives CASRRQGLADSYEQYF. The full variable domain, with the rest looked up from reference TRBV5-1 and TRBJ2-7, is KAGVTQTPRYLIKTRGQQVTLSCSPISGHRSVSWYQQTPGQGLQFLFEYFSETQRNKGNFPGRFSGRQFSNSRSEMNVSTLELGDSALYLCASRRQGLADSYEQYFGPGTRLTVT.

This clonotype was seen a few times. The chain recombines TRBV12-2 with TRBJ1-2. TRBV12-2 is deemed a pseudogene. The CDR3 spans 17 residues. For the CDR3, the DNA is TGTGCAAGTCGCTTAGCGGGAGCTCGTGGGGCTCACTATGGCTACACCTTC. As protein: CASRLAGARGAHYGYTF.

The rearrangement uses TRBV10-3 and TRBJ2-1; TRBD2 agrees at 10 bases. Germline V gives CDR1 ENHRY, CDR2 SYGVKD. The CDR3 is 15 amino acids. Trimming cost V 6 bases and J 5 bases; bases outside gene matches: 7. The DNA of the CDR3 is TGTGCCATCAGGGATGGGACTAGCGCTGACAATGAGCAGTTCTTC. It encodes CAIRDGTSADNEQFF.

V is TRBV6-4 and J is TRBJ1-4; tentative D call: TRBD1 (5 bases). V was cut by 7 bases and J by 7 bases, with 25 bases left in between. Germline values: CDR1 MRHNA, CDR2 SNTAGT. CDR3 length: 17 amino acids. Here the CDR3 DNA reads TGTGCCAGCATCTCTTCTCACCCGGGCAGGGAGGCTGAAAAACTGTTTTTT. Translation gives CASISSHPGREAEKLFF.

The V call is TRBV7-2, the J call TRBJ2-1, with a possible D match to TRBD2 (6 bases). The CDR3 loop spans 14 amino acids. The germline V and J ends were trimmed by 4 bases and 5 bases, with 12 bases remaining between them. CDR1 SGHTA and CDR2 FQGNSA come from the germline V gene. CDR3 sequence (DNA): TGTGCCAGCAGCTCGGGACTTCCCCACAATGAGCAGTTCTTC. Its translation is CASSSGLPHNEQFF.

The chain has TRBV10-3 and TRBJ2-1; no clear D gene. CDR1 and CDR2 (germline): ENHRY, SYGVKD. The CDR3 length is 14 residues. V was pared by 8 bases and J by 5 bases, with 16 bases between. CDR3 bases: TGTGCCATCGCGGAGCGCGGACGTGACAATGAGCAGTTCTTC. It specifies CAIAERGRDNEQFF.

The chain joins TRBV6-2 or TRBV6-3 to TRBJ1-2, with 12 bases identical to TRBD1. V lost 6 bases to trimming and J lost 8 bases; unmatched junction nucleotides: 10. Germline V gene sequence: CDR1 MNHEY, CDR2 SVGEGT. This CDR3 contains 15 residues. The CDR3 region is CASSVTGTGGLGYTF. The CDR3 coding sequence is TGTGCCAGCAGCGTAACCGGGACAGGGGGCCTCGGCTACACCTTC.

This clonotype was recorded at least ten times. V usage is TRBV3-1 and J usage is TRBJ2-4; D tentatively reads TRBD1 or TRBD2 (6 bases each). Germline CDR1 and CDR2: LGHDT and YNNKEL (reference sequence). There are 15 residues in the CDR3. V was cut by 1 base and J by 6 bases, with 13 bases left in between. The CDR3 here is CASSQGGHGGNIQYF. The CDR3 DNA reads as TGTGCCAGCAGCCAAGGGGGACACGGGGGAAACATTCAGTACTTC.

Only a few counts were recorded for this clonotype. The chain links TRBV7-7 to TRBJ2-5; D gene uncertain. Trimming removed 4 bases from V and 3 bases from J, with 12 bases in between. This CDR3 spans 14 amino acids. Germline V CDR1 and CDR2: SSHAT, FNYEAQ (reference sequence). In DNA form, the CDR3 reads TGTGCCAGCAGCTCCCCCGGCGGAAAAGAGACCCAGTACTTC. Protein: CASSSPGGKETQYF.